This record covers a single T cell receptor (beta chain). The data originate from a study of control samples from healthy donors and cancer patients. The junction had 12 bases not matched to a gene; V was cut back by 6 bases and J by 6 bases. The CDR3 contains 15 residues. Germline CDR1 reads MRHNA; CDR2 reads SNTAGT. Clones were sequenced by immunoSEQ multiplex PCR, and TCRdb holds only the in-frame ones, with some missing. Here the sample spans around 180,000 clones, around 88% being singletons. This clonotype was obtained from a woman in her thirties in good health. The V gene is TRBV6-4, the J gene TRBJ2-7; 9 nucleotides match TRBD2. Source material: blood. CDR3: CASSPRGGPGIEQYF. As DNA, the CDR3 is TGTGCCAGCAGCCCGCGGGGGGGGCCAGGTATCGAGCAGTACTTC.